The T cell receptor (beta chain) described here comes from a study of T cell changes during pregnancy in multiple sclerosis. V lost 0 bases and J lost 3, with 16 bases in between. The CDR3 runs 17 residues. Germline loops: CDR1 SGDLS, CDR2 YYNGEE. Profiling relied on immunoSEQ multiplex PCR, and the TCRdb table lists in-frame clones only, not all of them. Here the sample spans about 68,000 clones, roughly nine tenths being singletons. The sample was peripheral blood, taken in the second trimester of pregnancy. The sequence derives from a female donor in good health, enrolled as a control in a pregnancy study. The chain combines TRBV9 with TRBJ1-5, with D unclear. CDR3: CASSVEEGWEPNQPQHF. CDR3 bases: TGTGCCAGCAGCGTAGAAGAGGGTTGGGAGCCCAATCAGCCCCAGCATTTT.